This T cell receptor (beta chain) came from a study of T cells in women clearing cervical HPV infection. Background on the study: Controls' single incident HPV16 infection cleared within 12 months without precancer.

Worth noting for this clone: What it binds is not known.

Each participant carried one incident cervical HPV16 infection only. Here immunoSEQ multiplex PCR was the method, and the copy in TCRdb shows in-frame clones only, minus some. The sample table includes some 9,800 clones. Study-level results: T-cell numbers per sample were unknown and may explain richness differences. Repertoire richness, not evenness, was significantly elevated in CIN3+ cases versus controls.

The TCR sequence derives from a woman aged 18-69 years with a cervical HPV16 infection that either progressed to CIN3+ or cleared (not recorded which). Input material: blood buffy coat.

Partial CDR3 DNA: TGCGCCAGCAGGGGACAGGGGGACGGGGAG. It translates to CASRGQGDGE. The whole CDR3 protein reads CASRGQGDGELFF. This chain links TRBV10-1 with TRBJ2-2; 11 bases map to TRBD1. Sequencing ends 3 residues short of the CDR3 end; the germline J gene provides the rest. From germline, CDR1 is WNHNN and CDR2 SYGVQD (reference sequence). The CDR3 covers 13 residues. The junction had 1 base not matched to a gene; V was cut back by 6 bases and J by 7 bases.